One T cell receptor (beta chain) is described in this entry. Its antigen is as yet unknown. The data belong to a study of CD8 T cells in Susac syndrome. Random hexamers primed reverse transcription of about 0.45 to 1 ug RNA. Each CDR3 protein is one row after TCRdb ran MiXCR on the immunoSEQ multiplex PCR reads. Here the sample spans more than 95,000 distinct CDR3 sequences, approximately 96% being singletons. General observations from the study: As the study acknowledged, the number of individuals in its TCR sequencing and HLA analysis was relatively small.

TCR beta sequences were obtained from blood CD8+ and CD4+ T cells. Healthy donors constituted the control group, matched for age and sex. Negative isolation yielded the CD8+ and CD4+ T cells, while FACS enriched the TEMRA cells. This CDR3 has 13 residues. The germline V gene has CDR1 LNHDA and CDR2 SQIVND (reference sequence). V lost 8 bases, J lost 6 bases, and 14 bases lay in between. This chain uses TRBV19 with TRBJ2-1; perhaps TRBD2 as D (7 bases). Sequenced sample: CD4+ T cells from PBMCs. This clonotype originated in a human donor in good health. CDR3 nucleotides: TGTGCCAGTCTAGGGGGGGGAGGCAATGAGCAGTTCTTC. This encodes CASLGGGGNEQFF.